These T cell receptor beta chains were read from a single sample in a study of T cells after yellow fever vaccination. From the 5' RACE reads, TCRdb called clonotypes with MiXCR, one entry per CDR3 protein. The table has 95,000 to 100,000 distinct CDR3 sequences, approximately 5.5% seen once. This specimen consisted of CD8+ T cells sorted from PBMCs, obtained 10 days after the yellow fever booster vaccination. These receptor sequences come from a man between 18 and 35 years old who received the YFV17D yellow fever vaccine. The conserved cysteine and the conserved F or W are not part of the CDR3 here.

>TRBV28
ASSLSDNEQF
>TRBV30
AWTLAGPVETQY
>TRBV20-1
SARDPFDRNYGYT
>TRBV7-6
ASSPAGGGGQY
>TRBV20-1
SAWDSNEKLF
>TRBV13
ASSSQSGESSYEQY
>TRBV6-5
ASSPGPPGSNQPQH
>TRBV6-5
ATADRDPGNTIY
>TRBV20-1
SARDVRGVNNYEQY
>TRBV6-2/TRBV6-3
ASSWTGPSEQF
>TRBV25-1
ASSVGYEQY
>TRBV7-9
ASSSPGQGVINIQY
>TRBV9
ASSASRRDSQETQY
>TRBV11-1
ASSPGVRRVYEQY
>TRBV7-2
ASSITIAGGYEQY
>TRBV5-6
AISPRGQHNEQF
>TRBV5-1
ASSEKTQGWHGYT
>TRBV20-1
SARGQGGRYEQY
>TRBV9
ASSSRAGETDTQY
>TRBV6-2/TRBV6-3
ASSSPLVGVDEQF
>TRBV6-2/TRBV6-3
ASTLGGAHEQF
>TRBV7-8
ASSLAYGGALETQY
>TRBV7-9
ASSLVGSTWGEKLF
>TRBV7-6
ASSLAGSQETQY
>TRBV29-1
SVEDLEDSTDTQY
>TRBV12-3/TRBV12-4
ASSFERETYGYT
>TRBV10-3
AISESREQGIYETQY
>TRBV6-5
ASSHPPRSNNEQF
>TRBV5-1
ASSLEGTSGGADTQY
>TRBV27
ASSWGSNQPQH
>TRBV7-2
ASSPPNGLANYGYT
>TRBV27
ASSLSGGPANEQF
>TRBV15
ATSRERGVVNEQF
>TRBV5-4
ASSLPETHTGGYT
>TRBV7-2
ASSLAPGAYTEQY
>TRBV7-8
ASSPEGQGLNEKLF
>TRBV28
ACRYTGGLNTDTQY
>TRBV7-6
ASSLEPGTPVVAF
>TRBV6-4
ASSDSTSGGDTQY
>TRBV27
ASSLSRWGTGRGEQF
>TRBV11-2
ASSPRESFTDTQY